What follows are 27 T cell receptor beta chains derived from one specimen sequenced in a study of blood T cell repertoires in COVID-19. Assay used: immunoSEQ multiplex PCR; TCRdb lists only in-frame clones, some missing. The sample comprises around 100,000 clones, roughly 85% of which are singletons, and roughly a third rests with the top ten. Sequencing was done on a sample of peripheral blood. These TCRs come from a man in his sixties or seventies with active or convalescent COVID-19.

The chain joins TRBV11-2 to TRBJ1-1; unclear D gene. With 6 bases removed from V and 0 bases from J, the gap between germline ends came to 11 bases. The germline CDR1 and CDR2 sequences are SGHAT and FQNNGV. This CDR3 is 14 amino acids long. CDR3 bases: TGTGCCAGCAGTCATAGAGTCATGAACACTGAAGCTTTCTTT. Amino acid sequence: CASSHRVMNTEAFF.

The CDR3 spells CASSLGQGVDGYTF. CDR3 bases: TGCGCCAGCAGCTTGGGACAGGGGGTAGATGGCTACACCTTC. The chain carries TRBV5-1 and TRBJ1-2; 9 nucleotides match TRBD1. V lost 0 bases, J lost 6 bases, and 3 bases stayed unmatched. The CDR3 loop spans 14 amino acids. Germline lookup yields CDR1 SGHRS and CDR2 YFSETQ.

CDR3 DNA: TGTGCCAGCAGCTTAGGCGGTCCTAGCGGGTACCCCTACAATGAGCAGTTCTTC. This sequence encodes CASSLGGPSGYPYNEQFF. The chain links TRBV11-3 to TRBJ2-1, with 8 bases identical to TRBD2. The CDR3 runs 18 residues. Germline CDR1 SGHNT, CDR2 YENEEA. V lost 1 base and J lost 2; bases outside the gene matches: 10.

The chain uses TRBV6-5 and TRBJ2-7, with a weak D call TRBD2 (5 bases). This CDR3 region has 15 residues. Germline-derived CDR1 and CDR2 are MNHEY and SVGAGI. V lost 4 bases and J lost 9, with 22 bases in between. The CDR3 spells CASSSRALTSRGQYF. In DNA form, the CDR3 reads TGTGCCAGCAGTTCTAGGGCACTCACTAGTCGAGGGCAGTACTTC.

This chain uses TRBV7-8 with TRBJ1-5, with D possibly matching TRBD1 (6 bases). CDR1 is SGHVS, CDR2 FQNEAQ, per germline. V lost 5 bases and J lost 6, with 17 bases in between. The CDR3 is made up of 15 amino acids. For the CDR3, the DNA is TGTGCCAGCAGCGACAATATACAGGGTTTTCAGCCCCAGCATTTT. This gives the protein CASSDNIQGFQPQHF.

The chain links TRBV19 to TRBJ1-1; D is ambiguous. Germline loops: CDR1 LNHDA, CDR2 SQIVND (reference sequence). CDR3 size: 14 residues. V was cut by 3 bases and J by 4 bases, with 12 bases left in between. The CDR3 DNA is TGTGCCAGTAGTATCCAACCTACGTCCACTGAAGCTTTCTTT. Translated: CASSIQPTSTEAFF.

V is TRBV7-9 and J is TRBJ1-1, with 10 nucleotides matching TRBD1. The CDR3 runs to 15 residues. Losses at the gene ends were 5 bases for V and 5 bases for J; bases not matched to a gene: 8. Germline lookup yields CDR1 SEHNR and CDR2 FQNEAQ (reference sequence). This chain's CDR3 is CASSPTGGAVTEAFF. In nucleotides, the CDR3 is TGTGCCAGCAGCCCGACAGGGGGCGCGGTTACTGAAGCTTTCTTT.

V gene TRBV19 combines with J gene TRBJ1-5; D may be TRBD1 (6 bases). Germline CDR1 and CDR2: LNHDA and SQIVND (reference sequence). The CDR3 is 15 amino acids. Trimming pared 7 bases from V and 6 bases from J, leaving 19 bases between. The CDR3 coding sequence is TGTGCCAGTACTGCAAGGCGGGGGGCCAGTCAGCCCCAGCATTTT. This translates into CASTARRGASQPQHF.

J is TRBJ2-1 and V is TRBV19; 13 positions agree with TRBD2. Germline CDR1 LNHDA, CDR2 SQIVND (reference sequence). Trimming took 10 bases from V and 8 from J; bases not matched to a gene: 5. This CDR3 region has 13 residues. CDR3 protein: CATGLAGLDEQFF. CDR3 DNA: TGTGCCACGGGACTAGCGGGGCTCGATGAGCAGTTCTTC.

This chain links TRBV7-2 with TRBJ2-1; D is perhaps TRBD1 (5 bases). Germline V gene data show CDR1 as SGHTA and CDR2 as FQGNSA. The CDR3 sequence is 14 residues long. With 5 bases removed from V and 6 bases from J, the gap between germline ends came to 14 bases. Here the CDR3 reads CASSTPAGRNEQFF. The DNA for the CDR3 is TGTGCCAGCAGCACCCCGGCAGGGCGCAATGAGCAGTTCTTC.

CDR3 protein: CASSQVRSGGAGEQFF. DNA for the CDR3: TGTGCCAGCAGCCAAGTACGTAGCGGGGGGGCTGGTGAGCAGTTCTTC. The chain carries TRBV4-2 and TRBJ2-1; 11 nucleotides line up with TRBD2. The V gene's germline CDR1 is LGHNA and CDR2 YNFKEQ. V lost 1 base and J lost 9; bases outside the gene matches: 8. This CDR3 contains 16 residues.

The chain is built from TRBV6-6 and TRBJ2-5; D possibly corresponds to TRBD1 (7 bases). The V and J ends lost 5 bases and 4 bases respectively, with 20 bases between them. This CDR3 has 16 amino acids. CDR1 and CDR2 (germline): MNHNY, SVGAGI (reference sequence). CDR3 protein: CASSRSRGVSGETQYF. In DNA, the CDR3 is TGTGCCAGCAGTAGAAGCAGGGGGGTGAGTGGAGAGACCCAGTACTTC.

This clone was found once. CDR3 DNA sequence: TGTGCCAGCAGTGTGGGACAGGATGCGGGGGGCTACACCTTC. Its protein product is CASSVGQDAGGYTF. The chain carries TRBV28 and TRBJ1-2, with 8 bases lining up with TRBD1. Germline V lookup: CDR1 MDHEN, CDR2 SYDVKM. Trimming removed 5 bases from V and 8 bases from J; junction bases left unmatched: 10. This CDR3 is 14 amino acids long.

In this sample, this clone turned up once. J is TRBJ2-1 and V is TRBV3-1 (or the pseudogene TRBV3-2); 7 bases are shared with TRBD1. Looked up from germline, CDR1 is LGHDT and CDR2 is YNNKEL (reference sequence). With 4 bases clipped from V and 3 bases from J, the junction kept 6 bases outside the gene matches. This CDR3 region has 15 residues. This chain's CDR3 is CASSRRQGGYNEQFF. CDR3 in DNA: TGTGCCAGCAGCCGGAGACAGGGTGGCTACAATGAGCAGTTCTTC.

This clone has only a few counts. V usage is TRBV6-5 and J usage is TRBJ2-1; 13 bases are a match to TRBD2. The germline CDR1 and CDR2 sequences are MNHEY and SVGAGI. This CDR3 has 15 residues. The trim removed 6 bases at V and 9 bases at J, leaving 8 bases unmatched. The CDR3 protein is CASSQGLAGELEQFF. The DNA of the CDR3 is TGTGCCAGCAGCCAAGGACTAGCGGGAGAACTTGAGCAGTTCTTC.

The CDR3 bases are TGTGCCTCGGACGGGACAGGGATTACTAACTATGGCTACACCTTC. As protein: CASDGTGITNYGYTF. The rearrangement uses TRBV30 and TRBJ1-2; TRBD1 agrees at 9 bases. J was trimmed by 0 bases and V by 7 bases; bases with no gene match: 9. Germline V gene sequence: CDR1 GTSNPN, CDR2 SVGIG (reference sequence). CDR3 length equals 15 residues. Full variable domain (remainder filled in from reference TRBV30 and TRBJ1-2): SQTIHQWPATLVQPVGSPLSLECTVEGTSNPNLYWYRQAAGRGLQLLFYSVGIGQISSEVPQNLSASRPQDRQFILSSKKLLLSDSGFYLCASDGTGITNYGYTFGSGTRLTVV.

The J gene is TRBJ1-2, the V gene TRBV28; TRBD1 matches at 8 bases. Germline V gives CDR1 MDHEN, CDR2 SYDVKM. The CDR3 has 14 amino acids. V trimming: 5 bases; J trimming: 7 bases; junction bases outside the gene matches: 9. CDR3 DNA sequence: TGTGCCAGCAGTCGCCGGGACAGGCCCCTTGGCTACACCTTC. This sequence encodes CASSRRDRPLGYTF.

The chain links TRBV7-9 to TRBJ1-4, with a tentative D call TRBD1 (5 bases). Germline-derived CDR1 and CDR2 are SEHNR and FQNEAQ (reference sequence). The ends were cut back, 5 bases at V and 4 bases at J, with 14 bases in the middle. The CDR3 covers 15 residues. CDR3 bases: TGTGCCAGCAGCCGGGAGGGGCAGGTTAATGAAAAACTGTTTTTT. Translated, it gives CASSREGQVNEKLFF.

The CDR3 here is CASSRDWSYEQYF. As DNA, the CDR3 is TGTGCCAGCTCTCGGGACTGGAGCTACGAGCAGTACTTC. V gene TRBV18 combines with J gene TRBJ2-7; the D gene is possibly TRBD2 (6 bases). Germline V CDR1 and CDR2: KGHSH, LQKENI. CDR3 length: 13 residues. V lost 6 bases and J lost 3, with 12 bases in between.

The chain uses TRBV5-1 and TRBJ2-2, with a weak D call TRBD2 (6 bases). This CDR3 has 13 residues. Germline CDR1 reads SGHRS; CDR2 reads YFSETQ. V dropped 4 bases and J dropped 7 bases, with 11 bases sitting between them. This CDR3 is CASSAGLLGELFF. The CDR3 DNA follows: TGCGCCAGCAGCGCGGGACTGCTCGGGGAGCTGTTTTTT.

The gene calls are TRBV5-5 and TRBJ2-1; possible D gene TRBD2, 5 bases. Germline V gene data show CDR1 as SGHKS and CDR2 as YYEKEE (reference sequence). CDR3 length equals 13 residues. V lost 2 bases, J lost 3 bases, and 6 bases lay in between. The CDR3 loop reads CASSLGSYNEQFF. For the CDR3, the DNA is TGTGCCAGCAGCTTAGGGAGCTACAATGAGCAGTTCTTC.

The chain links TRBV4-3 to TRBJ1-1; D perhaps matches TRBD1 (6 bases). The V gene lost 0 bases and the J gene lost 4 bases, with 12 bases spanning the gap. The CDR3 consists of 15 residues. The V gene's germline CDR1 is LGHNA and CDR2 YSLEER. CDR3 sequence (DNA): TGCGCCAGCAGCCAAGATCTTTCCAGGGGCACTGAAGCTTTCTTT. Protein: CASSQDLSRGTEAFF.

V and J are TRBV5-1 and TRBJ2-6, with 7 bases that match TRBD1. The CDR3 sequence is 16 residues long. CDR1 SGHRS and CDR2 YFSETQ come from the germline V gene. The V and J ends lost 3 bases and 0 bases, in that order; junction bases with no gene match: 3. CDR3 nucleotides: TGCGCCAGCAGCTCCTCAGGGGGCTCTGGGGCCAACGTCCTGACTTTC. It encodes CASSSSGGSGANVLTF.

J is TRBJ2-7 and V is TRBV3-1 (or the pseudogene TRBV3-2); 8 bases align to TRBD2. The germline CDR1 and CDR2 sequences are LGHDT and YNNKEL (reference sequence). The CDR3 consists of 14 residues. The V gene end was trimmed by 5 bases and the J gene end by 2 bases; junction bases not matched to a gene: 5. In DNA form, the CDR3 reads TGTGCCAGCAGCAAGACTAGCGAGGCCTACGAGCAGTACTTC. It encodes CASSKTSEAYEQYF.

This clone was detected a few times. This chain links TRBV28 with TRBJ1-5; unclear D gene. CDR3 length equals 16 residues. Germline CDR1 MDHEN, CDR2 SYDVKM. V was cut by 3 bases and J by 1 base, with 13 bases left in between. The DNA of the CDR3 is TGTGCCAGCAGTTTCGCGGGCCTCCGCAGCAATCAGCCCCAGCATTTT. Protein: CASSFAGLRSNQPQHF.

The chain recombines TRBV6-5 with TRBJ2-1; 9 bases line up with TRBD2. CDR1 is MNHEY and CDR2 is SVGAGI in the germline V gene. This CDR3 spans 13 amino acids. The CDR3 bases are TGTAGTAGCGGGAGTTTCTCCTACAATGAGCAGTTCTTC. Its translation is CSSGSFSYNEQFF.

This chain connects TRBV3-1 (or the pseudogene TRBV3-2) to TRBJ1-1; no clear D. The germline gives CDR1 LGHDT, CDR2 YNNKEL (reference sequence). The CDR3 contains 12 residues. V dropped 1 base and J dropped 6 bases, with 6 bases sitting between them. CDR3 DNA: TGTGCCAGCAGCCAAGGTCAGTCTGAAGCTTTCTTT. Amino acid sequence: CASSQGQSEAFF.